The 16 T cell receptor beta chains in this list originate from one sample, sequenced in a study of OX40 agonist ivuxolimab in advanced cancers. Only in-frame clones appear in the TCRdb table, and some are missing; sequencing was by immunoSEQ multiplex PCR. The sample has some 49,000 clones, 85% seen once. The sequences come from CD4+ or CD8+ T cells sorted from blood, collected in a trial of the OX40 agonist ivuxolimab. These TCRs come from an adult with an advanced solid tumor such as melanoma, head and neck, liver or kidney cancer.

At least ten counts were recorded for this clone. The chain recombines TRBV4-2 with TRBJ2-5, with D possibly called TRBD1 or TRBD2 (5 bases each). Trimming took off 4 bases at V and 1 base at J, with 13 bases between the two ends. The CDR3 is 15 residues long. Germline CDR1 and CDR2: LGHNA and YNFKEQ. The CDR3 is CASSPEPGRQETQYF. CDR3 sequence (DNA): TGTGCCAGCAGCCCGGAACCGGGACGCCAAGAGACCCAGTACTTC.

This clone was detected once. V and J are TRBV2 and TRBJ2-7; the match to TRBD2 covers 8 bases. This CDR3 is 13 amino acids long. Germline-derived CDR1 and CDR2 are SNHLY and FYNNEI. The junction had 5 bases not matched to a gene; V was cut back by 7 bases and J by 3 bases. Here the CDR3 DNA reads TGTGCCAGCACCGGGGGGGGTGGCTACGAGCAGTACGTC. Its translation: CASTGGGGYEQYV.

The gene calls are TRBV11-3 and TRBJ2-7; TRBD1 agrees at 7 bases. CDR3 length equals 16 residues. The V segment lost 5 bases and the J segment 5 bases; nucleotides outside the gene matches: 15. Germline CDR1 is SGHNT and CDR2 is YENEEA. The CDR3 protein is CASSPPDWQGVDEQYF. CDR3 sequence (DNA): TGTGCCAGCAGCCCGCCTGACTGGCAGGGGGTTGACGAGCAGTACTTC.

The chain joins TRBV20-1 to TRBJ1-2; D is undetermined. Germline CDR1 is DFQATT and CDR2 is SNEGSKA (reference sequence). The CDR3 spans 11 residues. V lost 3 bases, J lost 8 bases, and 10 bases lay in between. The CDR3 DNA reads TGCAGTGCTAGTAGGGTACCCGGCTACACCTTC. As protein: CSASRVPGYTF.

This clone was detected only a few times. This rearrangement joins TRBV11-2 to TRBJ1-1; D remains ambiguous. This CDR3 region has 11 residues. Germline V lookup: CDR1 SGHAT, CDR2 FQNNGV. V lost 1 base and J lost 6, with 3 bases in between. The CDR3 sequence is CASSLGPEAFF. DNA of the CDR3: TGTGCCAGCAGCTTAGGACCTGAAGCTTTCTTT.

CDR3 DNA: TGTGCCAGCAGTCTGACTAGCGGGGGGGCTCCCTACAATGAGCAGTTCTTC. Its protein is CASSLTSGGAPYNEQFF. The chain combines TRBV27 with TRBJ2-1; 14 nucleotides line up with TRBD2. In germline, CDR1 is MNHEY, CDR2 SMNVEV (reference sequence). The V gene end was trimmed by 5 bases and the J gene end by 2 bases; junction bases not matched to a gene: 5. CDR3 size: 17 residues.

By share of the sample, this clone is medium-sized (0.01 to 0.1%). J is TRBJ1-6 and V is TRBV6-6; 7 bases are shared with TRBD1. The CDR3 length is 15 residues. Germline lookup yields CDR1 MNHNY and CDR2 SVGAGI (reference sequence). Trimming removed 5 bases from V and 5 bases from J; junction bases left unmatched: 6. The CDR3 here is CASSTADRNNSPLHF. The CDR3 DNA reads TGTGCCAGCAGTACCGCGGACAGGAATAATTCACCCCTCCACTTT.

For the CDR3, the DNA is TGTGCCAGCAGAGACAGGGGGCTGGATGGCTACACCTTC. It encodes CASRDRGLDGYTF. This sequence joins TRBV27 and TRBJ1-2; 10 bases are shared with TRBD1. V lost 6 bases and J lost 6; bases outside the gene matches: 4. Germline V gene data show CDR1 as MNHEY and CDR2 as SMNVEV (reference sequence). The CDR3 is 13 amino acids.

This clone was seen a handful of times. J is TRBJ2-2 and V is TRBV7-9; a weak D match, TRBD1 (7 bases). The CDR3 extends over 15 amino acids. Germline lookup yields CDR1 SEHNR and CDR2 FQNEAQ (reference sequence). V was cut by 4 bases and J by 5 bases, with 14 bases left in between. CDR3 sequence (DNA): TGTGCCAGCAGCTCCAGACAGGGAGGAACCGGGGAGCTGTTTTTT. This codes for CASSSRQGGTGELFF.

This sequence joins TRBV15 and TRBJ2-7, with D perhaps matching TRBD1 or TRBD2 (5 bases each). From germline, CDR1 is LNHNV and CDR2 YYDKDF (reference sequence). This CDR3 region has 17 residues. V dropped 0 bases and J dropped 4 bases, with 19 bases sitting between them. CDR3 DNA: TGTGCCACCAGCAGAGATGTAGCGACAGAAAAAAATTACGAGCAGTACGTC. As protein: CATSRDVATEKNYEQYV.

This clone was counted only a few times. This chain joins TRBV30 and TRBJ2-1; no reliable D call. Germline CDR1 reads GTSNPN; CDR2 reads SVGIG (reference sequence). V lost 0 bases and J 6 bases, leaving 9 bases between the germline ends. The CDR3 consists of 13 residues. The CDR3 DNA reads TGTGCCTGGAGTGTGGGGATCCTCAATGAGCAGTTCTTC. This sequence encodes CAWSVGILNEQFF.

The chain uses TRBV7-8 and TRBJ1-6; D is unresolved. The CDR3 consists of 16 residues. CDR1 is SGHVS, CDR2 FQNEAQ, per germline. The V end was cut by 5 bases, the J end by 1 base, with 12 bases between. CDR3 amino acids: CASSLEGGSYNSPLHF. CDR3 nucleotide sequence: TGTGCCAGCAGCCTAGAGGGAGGATCCTATAATTCACCCCTCCACTTT.

The rearrangement joins TRBV7-9 to TRBJ2-2; no clear D gene. This CDR3 has 16 amino acids. Germline V CDR1 and CDR2: SEHNR, FQNEAQ (reference sequence). The V and J ends lost 5 bases and 0 bases respectively, with 13 bases between them. CDR3 bases: TGTGCCAGCAGCCCAAAGGCTGTTTCGAACACCGGGGAGCTGTTTTTT. It yields the protein CASSPKAVSNTGELFF. Full variable domain (missing parts from reference TRBV7-9 and TRBJ2-2): DTGVSQNPRHKITKRGQNVTFRCDPISEHNRLYWYRQTLGQGPEFLTYFQNEAQLEKSRLLSDRFSAERPKGSFSTLEIQRTEQGDSAMYLCASSPKAVSNTGELFFGEGSRLTVL.

V usage is TRBV27 and J usage is TRBJ1-2; D uncertain. The germline gives CDR1 MNHEY, CDR2 SMNVEV (reference sequence). This CDR3 spans 11 amino acids. Trimming took off 6 bases at V and 5 bases at J, with 7 bases between the two ends. CDR3 sequence: CASRSPYGYTF. CDR3 in DNA: TGTGCCAGCAGGTCGCCTTATGGCTACACCTTC.

This rearrangement joins TRBV7-9 to TRBJ2-5, with D perhaps TRBD2 (7 bases). Between the trimmed V and J ends, which lost 3 bases and 5 bases, there was a span of 13 bases. This CDR3 region has 14 residues. From germline, CDR1 is SEHNR and CDR2 FQNEAQ (reference sequence). CDR3 amino acids: CASSFAGAGETQYF. CDR3 bases: TGTGCCAGCAGCTTCGCGGGGGCCGGGGAGACCCAGTACTTC.

The V call is TRBV28, the J call TRBJ1-2; 7 bases match TRBD1. V trimming: 5 bases; J trimming: 4 bases; junction bases outside the gene matches: 4. The CDR3 totals 13 residues. The V gene's germline CDR1 is MDHEN and CDR2 SYDVKM. CDR3 sequence: CASSETGPYGYTF. The CDR3 nucleotides are TGTGCCAGCAGTGAGACAGGGCCCTATGGCTACACCTTC.